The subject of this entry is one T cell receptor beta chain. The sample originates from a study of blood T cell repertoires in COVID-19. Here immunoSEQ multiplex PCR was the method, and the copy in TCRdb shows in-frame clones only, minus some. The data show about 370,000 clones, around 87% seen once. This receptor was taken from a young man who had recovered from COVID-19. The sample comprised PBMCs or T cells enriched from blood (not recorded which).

In DNA, the CDR3 is TGTGCCAGCAGTTACCCTCGGACAGGGGGCGTCGGGGAGCTGTTTTTT. This sequence encodes CASSYPRTGGVGELFF. The J gene is TRBJ2-2, the V gene TRBV6-5, with 11 bases matching TRBD1. This CDR3 is 16 amino acids long. The germline gives CDR1 MNHEY, CDR2 SVGAGI. With 2 bases clipped from V and 7 bases from J, the junction kept 6 bases outside the gene matches.